This TCR beta chain is from a study of cytomegalovirus exposure and HLA in healthy donors. The J segment lost 0 bases and the V segment lost 6 bases, leaving 7 bases of the junction unmatched. Germline assignment: CDR1 MNHEY and CDR2 SVGAGI. The CDR3 runs to 15 residues. Healthy bone marrow donors made up the cohort. Study-wide points: CMV antigen specificity of three CMV-associated chains was confirmed in vitro. In the analysis, some V segments, TRBV6-2 and TRBV6-3 included, were excluded as indistinguishable.

Vbeta (60) and Jbeta (13) primers were used in the PCR. TCRdb keeps only in-frame clones here, not all; method: immunoSEQ multiplex PCR. The data contain tens of thousands of clones, 70% to 90% of them singletons. As regards this clone: Its antigen is undetermined.

Sequencing was carried out using PBMCs. The clonotype comes from a woman aged 25 to 45 in good health and CMV-seronegative. The genes are TRBV6-5 and TRBJ2-7; 8 nucleotides align to TRBD2. As DNA, the CDR3 is TGTGCCAGCAGCATTGGCGGGGGGTTCTCCTACGAGCAGTACTTC. It specifies CASSIGGGFSYEQYF.